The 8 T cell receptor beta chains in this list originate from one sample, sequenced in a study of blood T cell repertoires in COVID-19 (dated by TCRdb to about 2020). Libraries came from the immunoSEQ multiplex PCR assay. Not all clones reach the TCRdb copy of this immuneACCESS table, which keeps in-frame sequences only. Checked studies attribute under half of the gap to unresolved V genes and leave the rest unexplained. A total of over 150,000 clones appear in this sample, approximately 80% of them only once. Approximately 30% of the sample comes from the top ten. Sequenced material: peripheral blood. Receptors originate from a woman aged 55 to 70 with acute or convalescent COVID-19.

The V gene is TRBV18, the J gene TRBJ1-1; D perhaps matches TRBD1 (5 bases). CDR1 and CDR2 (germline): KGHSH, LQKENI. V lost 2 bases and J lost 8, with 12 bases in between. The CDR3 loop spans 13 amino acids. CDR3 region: CASSPDSLDEAFF. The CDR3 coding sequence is TGTGCCAGCTCACCAGACAGTTTAGACGAAGCTTTCTTT.

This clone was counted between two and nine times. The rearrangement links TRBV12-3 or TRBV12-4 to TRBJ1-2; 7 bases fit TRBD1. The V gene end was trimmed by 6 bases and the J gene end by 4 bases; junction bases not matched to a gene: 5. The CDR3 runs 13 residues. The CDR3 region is CASSRDSLYGYTF. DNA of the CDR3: TGTGCCAGCAGCCGGGACAGTCTCTATGGCTACACCTTC.

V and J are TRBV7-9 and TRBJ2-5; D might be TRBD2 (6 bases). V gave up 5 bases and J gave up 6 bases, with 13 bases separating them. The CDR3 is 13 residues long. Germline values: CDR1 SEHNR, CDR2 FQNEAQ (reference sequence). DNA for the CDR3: TGTGCCAGCAGCCCTTGGGAGGATCAGACCCAGTACTTC. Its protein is CASSPWEDQTQYF.

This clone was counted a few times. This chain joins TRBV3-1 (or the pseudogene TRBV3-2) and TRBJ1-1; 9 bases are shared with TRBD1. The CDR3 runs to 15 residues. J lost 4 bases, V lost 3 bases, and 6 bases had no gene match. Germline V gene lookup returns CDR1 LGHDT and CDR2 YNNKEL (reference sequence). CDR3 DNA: TGTGCCAGCAGCCAGTCGGACAGGGGATTCACTGAAGCTTTCTTT. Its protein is CASSQSDRGFTEAFF.

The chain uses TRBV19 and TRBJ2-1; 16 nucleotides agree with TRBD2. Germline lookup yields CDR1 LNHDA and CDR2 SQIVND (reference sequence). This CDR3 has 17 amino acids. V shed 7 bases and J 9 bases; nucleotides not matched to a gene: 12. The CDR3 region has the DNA TGTGCCAGTACCGACCCCGGGACTAGCGGGGGGGCGGGTGAGCAGTTCTTC. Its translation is CASTDPGTSGGAGEQFF.

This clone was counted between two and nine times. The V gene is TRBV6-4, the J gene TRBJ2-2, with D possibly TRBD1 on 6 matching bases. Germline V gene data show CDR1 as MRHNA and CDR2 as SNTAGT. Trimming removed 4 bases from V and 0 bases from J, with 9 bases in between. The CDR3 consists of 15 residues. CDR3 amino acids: CASSGQATNTGELFF. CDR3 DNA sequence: TGTGCCAGCAGTGGACAGGCAACGAACACCGGGGAGCTGTTTTTT.

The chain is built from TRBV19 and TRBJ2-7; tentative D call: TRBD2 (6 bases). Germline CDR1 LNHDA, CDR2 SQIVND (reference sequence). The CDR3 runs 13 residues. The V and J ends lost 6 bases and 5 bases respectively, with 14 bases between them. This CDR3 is CASSTSRLDEQYF. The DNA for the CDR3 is TGTGCCAGTAGCACTAGCCGGTTGGACGAGCAGTACTTC.

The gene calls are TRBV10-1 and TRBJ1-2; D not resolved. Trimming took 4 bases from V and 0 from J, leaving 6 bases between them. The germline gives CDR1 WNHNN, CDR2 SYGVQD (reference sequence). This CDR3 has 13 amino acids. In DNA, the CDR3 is TGCGCCAGCAGTGTGACACCTAACTATGGCTACACCTTC. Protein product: CASSVTPNYGYTF.